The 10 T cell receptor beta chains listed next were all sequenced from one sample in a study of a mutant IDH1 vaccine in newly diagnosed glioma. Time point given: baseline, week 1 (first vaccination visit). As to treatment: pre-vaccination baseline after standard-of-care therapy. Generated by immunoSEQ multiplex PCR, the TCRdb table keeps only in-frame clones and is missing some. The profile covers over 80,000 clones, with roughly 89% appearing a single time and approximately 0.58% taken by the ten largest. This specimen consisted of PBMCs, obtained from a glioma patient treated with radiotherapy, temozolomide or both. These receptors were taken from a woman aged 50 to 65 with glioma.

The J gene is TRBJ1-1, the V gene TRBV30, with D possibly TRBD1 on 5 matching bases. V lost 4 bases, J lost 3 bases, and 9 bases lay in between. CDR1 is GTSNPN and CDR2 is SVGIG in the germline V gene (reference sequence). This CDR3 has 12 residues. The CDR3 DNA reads TGTGCCTGGACGGGGGGATACACTGAAGCTTTCTTT. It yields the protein CAWTGGYTEAFF.

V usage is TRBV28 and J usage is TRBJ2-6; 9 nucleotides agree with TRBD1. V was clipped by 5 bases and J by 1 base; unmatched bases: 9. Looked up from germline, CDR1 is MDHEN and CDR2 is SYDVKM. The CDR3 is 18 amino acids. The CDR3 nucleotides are TGTGCCAGCAGTGATTCCGGGACAGGGAGATCTGGGGCCAACGTCCTGACTTTC. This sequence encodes CASSDSGTGRSGANVLTF.

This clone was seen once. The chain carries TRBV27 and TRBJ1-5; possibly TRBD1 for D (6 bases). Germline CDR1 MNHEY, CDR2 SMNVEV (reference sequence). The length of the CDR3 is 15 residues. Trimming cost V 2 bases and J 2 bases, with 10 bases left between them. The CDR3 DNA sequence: TGTGCCAGCAGTTTAAGACAGGTTGGCAATCAGCCCCAGCATTTT. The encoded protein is CASSLRQVGNQPQHF.

CDR3 sequence reads: CASSLYSALLADEQFF. The DNA for the CDR3 is TGTGCCAGCAGTTTATATTCCGCCTTACTAGCTGACGAGCAGTTCTTC. V usage is TRBV28 and J usage is TRBJ2-1, with TRBD2 as a possible D gene (6 bases). V was trimmed by 1 base and J by 10 bases, leaving 20 bases between them. Germline V CDR1 and CDR2: MDHEN, SYDVKM. The CDR3 extends over 16 amino acids.

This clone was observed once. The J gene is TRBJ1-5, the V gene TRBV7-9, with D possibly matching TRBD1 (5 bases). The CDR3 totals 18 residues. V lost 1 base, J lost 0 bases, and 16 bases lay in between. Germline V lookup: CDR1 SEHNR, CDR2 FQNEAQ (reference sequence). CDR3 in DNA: TGTGCCAGCAGCTTAGGGCAGGGTGGCCCATATAGCAATCAGCCCCAGCATTTT. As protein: CASSLGQGGPYSNQPQHF.

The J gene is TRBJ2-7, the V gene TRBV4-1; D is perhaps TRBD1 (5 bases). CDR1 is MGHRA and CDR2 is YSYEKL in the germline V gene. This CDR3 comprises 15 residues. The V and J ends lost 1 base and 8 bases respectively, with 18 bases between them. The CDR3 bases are TGCGCCAGCAGCCAAGTTCAGGGTCCACTAAAGAAGCAGTACTTC. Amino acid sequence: CASSQVQGPLKKQYF.

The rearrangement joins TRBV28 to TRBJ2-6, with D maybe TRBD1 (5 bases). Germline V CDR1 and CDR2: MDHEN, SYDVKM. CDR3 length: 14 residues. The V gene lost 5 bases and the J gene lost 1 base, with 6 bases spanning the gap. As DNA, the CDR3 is TGTGCCAGCAGTAGACAGTCTGGGGCCAACGTCCTGACTTTC. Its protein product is CASSRQSGANVLTF. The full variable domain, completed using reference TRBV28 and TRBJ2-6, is DVKVTQSSRYLVKRTGEKVFLECVQDMDHENMFWYRQDPGLGLRLIYFSYDVKMKEKGDIPEGYSVSREKKERFSLILESASTNQTSMYLCASSRQSGANVLTFGAGSRLTVL.

DNA for the CDR3: TGTGCCAGCCGGGACAGGGGTAATGGGGCCAACGTCCTGACTTTC. Protein sequence: CASRDRGNGANVLTF. The V and J genes are TRBV10-3 and TRBJ2-6, with TRBD1 identical over 10 bases. This CDR3 has 15 residues. Germline trimming cut 10 bases from V and 3 bases from J; bases unmatched to any gene: 6. Germline V lookup: CDR1 ENHRY, CDR2 SYGVKD.

This chain's CDR3 is CASSVDGGSYNEQFF. In DNA form, the CDR3 reads TGTGCCAGCAGCGTAGATGGCGGGTCCTACAATGAGCAGTTCTTC. The chain employs TRBV9 and TRBJ2-1; D is possibly TRBD2 (5 bases). This CDR3 region has 15 residues. Trimming stripped 0 bases from V and 1 base from J, with 8 bases between. Germline V gives CDR1 SGDLS, CDR2 YYNGEE.

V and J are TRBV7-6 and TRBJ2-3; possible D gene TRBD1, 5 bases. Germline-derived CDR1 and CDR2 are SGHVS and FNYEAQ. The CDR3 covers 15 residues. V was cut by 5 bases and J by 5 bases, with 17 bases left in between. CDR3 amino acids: CASSPQLGTGDTQYF. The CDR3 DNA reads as TGTGCCAGCAGCCCCCAGCTCGGAACAGGAGATACGCAGTATTTT.